This entry concerns a single T cell receptor (beta chain). The data were taken from a study of control samples from healthy donors and cancer patients. The data were produced by immunoSEQ multiplex PCR, yet TCRdb's version contains in-frame clones alone and is incomplete. The sample includes approximately 190,000 clones, about 91% of them seen just once. Per germline, CDR1 SGHRS and CDR2 YFSETQ. This CDR3 region has 12 residues. Deletions cut 0 bases from V and 3 bases from J, with 0 bases between. This TCR was recovered from a man aged 25-45 years in good health. V is TRBV5-1 and J is TRBJ2-2; no reliable D call. The source material was blood. The DNA for the CDR3 is TGCGCCAGCAGCTTGGACACCGGGGAGCTGTTTTTT. It is translated as CASSLDTGELFF. Filled out from reference TRBV5-1 and TRBJ2-2, the complete variable domain reads KAGVTQTPRYLIKTRGQQVTLSCSPISGHRSVSWYQQTPGQGLQFLFEYFSETQRNKGNFPGRFSGRQFSNSRSEMNVSTLELGDSALYLCASSLDTGELFFGEGSRLTVL.